This TCR beta chain comes out of a study of early T cells in non-severe SARS-CoV-2 infection (dated by TCRdb to about 2021). Study-level background: Because TCR sequencing was done on bulk RNA from unsorted whole blood, the alpha and beta chains could not be paired.

V drops 0 bases and J drops 2 bases, leaving 4 bases in between. The CDR3 spans 13 residues, from the cysteine through the phenylalanine. Only the CDR3 DNA stays, 39 bases, in frame from base 1. The germline V gene encodes CDR1 LGHDT and CDR2 YNNKEL (reference sequence). This was a case-control study nested in a cohort of healthcare workers in London, UK, who had nasopharyngeal swab PCR tests and blood samples taken every week. Healthcare workers were recruited between 23 and 31 March 2020, during the week of the UK lockdown, and were followed weekly for up to roughly 15 weeks. Summary of the overall study and its limitations: Matching against VDJdb was skewed toward anti-spike CD8 responses, likely underestimated virus-specific expansions, and missed private and CD4 specificities.

This clonotype was detected ten times or more. Its antigen is not yet known. Qualities for individual bases were not recorded, and no much larger clone is one base off. The library was generated by 5' RACE. Sequencing relied on a NextSeq 500. In the TCR library protocol, unique molecular identifiers were attached to individual cDNA molecules to correct for PCR bias and sequencing error. Both TCR alpha and beta chains were sequenced, and tight co-correlation was observed between alpha and beta sequence abundances in each sample. For the original study's pipeline: Decombinator V4 was used to perform V gene, J gene and CDR3 annotation of TCR sequences. Expanded TCRs were defined as changing significantly between any two time points under a Poisson model with p below 0.0001. TCR abundances were normalised to the total number of TCRs sequenced per sample and were expressed as counts per million. MAIT TCRs were defined by TRAV1-2 paired with TRAJ12, TRAJ20 or TRAJ33, and iNKT TCRs by TRAV10 paired with TRAJ18. VDJdb, accessed 1 November 2021, was searched for CMV, EBV and SARS-CoV-2 annotated TCRs, with TCRs annotated for multiple antigens excluded. In-frame beta chains were kept once TCRdb had trimmed the public reads at Q25 with fastp and called clones with MiXCR. Identical CDR3 proteins give one entry, which carries the most common genes and DNA. V and J calls and clone size were set by TCRdb, not the authors. Across this sample there are 60,000 to 65,000 distinct CDR3 sequences, with roughly an eighth seen only once. The ten largest clones take up roughly 4.5% of the sample.

The sequence derives from an adult who was a healthcare worker with PCR-confirmed SARS-CoV-2 infection or an uninfected control (not recorded which). The rearrangement combines TRBV3-1 with TRBJ1-1, with no reliable assignment of the D segment. The sequenced sample consisted of whole blood. The CDR3 protein sequence reads: CASSQEENTEAFF. The bases are TGTGCCAGCAGCCAAGAGGAAAACACTGAAGCTTTCTTT.